The next 29 T cell receptor beta chains were all read from a single sample in a study of human T cells and chemical hapten exposure. Extraction of total RNA was performed on unfractionated whole blood. Unique molecular identifiers were attached to individual cDNA molecules during library preparation. A single record per CDR3 protein comes from TCRdb applying MiXCR to the reads. The sample yields about 120,000 distinct CDR3 sequences, over 7.5% seen once. The sequenced sample was whole blood. Receptors originate from a human donor in good health. Some clones in this sample may be carry-over from other donors' samples.

This clonotype was picked up many times. The V gene is TRBV3-1, the J gene TRBJ1-1; D ambiguous. The CDR3 is 14 residues long. The germline V and J ends were trimmed by 3 bases and 3 bases, with 11 bases remaining between them. Germline CDR1 is LGHDT and CDR2 is YNNKEL (reference sequence). This CDR3 is CASSQDGGDTEAFF. The CDR3 DNA is TGTGCCAGCAGCCAGGACGGCGGGGACACTGAAGCTTTCTTT.

This chain uses TRBV29-1 with TRBJ2-2; D unclear. CDR1 is SQVTM and CDR2 is ANQGSEA in the germline V gene. The CDR3 loop spans 12 amino acids. V lost 1 base and J 6 bases, leaving 6 bases between the germline ends. The DNA of the CDR3 is TGCAGCGTTGAAGGTCTCGCCGGGGAGCTGTTTTTT. Residues: CSVEGLAGELFF.

This clonotype was picked up many times. The J gene is TRBJ1-1, the V gene TRBV28; TRBD1 matches 7 bases. The trim removed 5 bases at V and 4 bases at J, leaving 7 bases unmatched. In germline, CDR1 is MDHEN, CDR2 SYDVKM. CDR3 length: 14 amino acids. Written as DNA, the CDR3 is TGTGCCAGCAGTCACAGGGGAGGTGGCACTGAAGCTTTCTTT. Its translation is CASSHRGGGTEAFF.

This clonotype appeared a few times. The chain carries TRBV19 and TRBJ1-2; maybe TRBD1 (5 bases). Germline assignment: CDR1 LNHDA and CDR2 SQIVND (reference sequence). Trimming removed 3 bases at V and 4 bases at J, with 12 bases between. The CDR3 covers 14 residues. The CDR3 loop is CASSMNGAFYGYTF. The CDR3, as DNA: TGTGCCAGTAGTATGAATGGGGCCTTCTATGGCTACACCTTC.

The chain employs TRBV12-3 or TRBV12-4 and TRBJ2-5, with D perhaps matching TRBD1 (5 bases). The CDR3 is made up of 14 amino acids. The V end was cut by 2 bases, the J end by 5 bases, with 12 bases between. The CDR3 reads CASSLIARAETQYF. In DNA form, the CDR3 reads TGTGCCAGCAGTTTAATCGCCAGGGCTGAGACCCAGTACTTC.

The chain links TRBV19 to TRBJ2-1; TRBD2 agrees at 7 bases. Germline CDR1 is LNHDA and CDR2 is SQIVND (reference sequence). This CDR3 is 16 amino acids long. With 0 bases clipped from V and 3 bases from J, the junction kept 5 bases outside the gene matches. The CDR3 region is CASSIDWGGGYNEQFF. The CDR3 DNA reads as TGTGCCAGTAGTATAGATTGGGGGGGGGGCTACAATGAGCAGTTCTTC.

This clonotype was recorded many times. This chain joins TRBV10-3 and TRBJ1-1, with a tentative D call TRBD1 (5 bases). V lost 6 bases and J 4 bases, leaving 9 bases between the germline ends. The CDR3 has 12 residues. Germline V gene sequence: CDR1 ENHRY, CDR2 SYGVKD. CDR3 protein: CAIRGHSTEAFF. CDR3 nucleotide sequence: TGTGCCATCAGGGGGCACAGCACTGAAGCTTTCTTT.

This clonotype was seen a few times. The chain is built from TRBV19 and TRBJ2-5; D possibly uses TRBD1 or TRBD2 (6 bases each). Germline V gene lookup returns CDR1 LNHDA and CDR2 SQIVND (reference sequence). The ends were cut back, 8 bases at V and 2 bases at J, with 15 bases in the middle. This CDR3 contains 14 residues. CDR3 amino acids: CASSSGGRQETQYF. The CDR3 nucleotides are TGTGCCAGTTCTAGTGGGGGGCGGCAAGAGACCCAGTACTTC. Full variable domain (outside the CDR3, taken from reference TRBV19 and TRBJ2-5): DGGITQSPKYLFRKEGQNVTLSCEQNLNHDAMYWYRQDPGQGLRLIYYSQIVNDFQKGDIAEGYSVSREKKESFPLTVTSAQKNPTAFYLCASSSGGRQETQYFGPGTRLLVL.

This clonotype was counted a few times. The chain couples TRBV3-1 to TRBJ2-2; D gene uncertain. CDR3 length: 19 residues. Trimming took off 3 bases at V and 0 bases at J, with 20 bases between the two ends. Germline assignment: CDR1 LGHDT and CDR2 YNNKEL (reference sequence). In nucleotides, the CDR3 is TGTGCCAGCAGCCAGGTTTTGGCCCGGGCAGCCTCGAACACCGGGGAGCTGTTTTTT. It specifies CASSQVLARAASNTGELFF.

The rearrangement joins TRBV5-1 to TRBJ2-3, with 7 bases fitting TRBD1. The germline gives CDR1 SGHRS, CDR2 YFSETQ. After removal of 7 bases from V and 1 base from J, the junction contained 6 bases not matched to a gene. The CDR3 length is 14 residues. CDR3 loop: CASGPGQRTDTQYF. CDR3 in DNA: TGCGCCAGCGGACCGGGACAGCGCACAGATACGCAGTATTTT.

The sample holds many counts of this clonotype. This rearrangement joins TRBV2 to TRBJ2-4; D may be TRBD2 (7 bases). The ends were cut back, 1 base at V and 2 bases at J, with 12 bases in the middle. The CDR3 loop spans 16 amino acids. Germline CDR1 is SNHLY and CDR2 is FYNNEI. The CDR3 sequence is CASSEEGGSTKNIQYF. CDR3 bases: TGTGCCAGCAGTGAAGAGGGGGGGTCGACCAAAAACATTCAGTACTTC. Combining the CDR3 with reference TRBV2 and TRBJ2-4 gives the whole variable domain EPEVTQTPSHQVTQMGQEVILRCVPISNHLYFYWYRQILGQKVEFLVSFYNNEISEKSEIFDDQFSVERPDGSNFTLKIRSTKLEDSAMYFCASSEEGGSTKNIQYFGAGTRLSVL.

The chain has TRBV20-1 and TRBJ1-2; 7 nucleotides align to TRBD1. Germline CDR1 reads DFQATT; CDR2 reads SNEGSKA (reference sequence). The J segment lost 0 bases and the V segment lost 3 bases, leaving 4 bases of the junction unmatched. The CDR3 is 14 residues long. Here the CDR3 reads CSARWDSPNYGYTF. The CDR3 bases are TGCAGTGCTAGGTGGGACAGTCCTAACTATGGCTACACCTTC.

The V call is TRBV20-1, the J call TRBJ2-5, with 7 bases fitting TRBD2. The CDR3 extends over 14 amino acids. The germline V gene encodes CDR1 DFQATT and CDR2 SNEGSKA (reference sequence). V lost 3 bases to trimming and J lost 0 bases; unmatched junction nucleotides: 4. The CDR3 loop is CSASRGGYQETQYF. The CDR3 bases are TGCAGTGCTAGCCGCGGGGGTTACCAAGAGACCCAGTACTTC.

The rearrangement uses TRBV12-3 or TRBV12-4 and TRBJ1-1; D ambiguous. Trimming took 4 bases from V and 4 from J, leaving 10 bases between them. This CDR3 contains 13 residues. The CDR3 loop is CASSYGSSTEAFF. DNA of the CDR3: TGTGCCAGCAGTTACGGCTCGTCCACTGAAGCTTTCTTT.

The chain couples TRBV9 to TRBJ2-3, with TRBD1 identical over 8 bases. The CDR3 sequence is 16 residues long. Germline V gene data show CDR1 as SGDLS and CDR2 as YYNGEE. V shed 0 bases, J shed 3 bases, and the junction held 6 bases outside the gene matches. The chain's CDR3 is CASSVESGGRTDTQYF. The CDR3 DNA sequence: TGTGCCAGCAGCGTAGAGTCAGGGGGCAGGACAGATACGCAGTATTTT.

V and J are TRBV20-1 and TRBJ1-3, with 8 nucleotides matching TRBD1. Germline V gene data show CDR1 as DFQATT and CDR2 as SNEGSKA (reference sequence). The ends lost 2 bases at V and 3 bases at J; junction bases unmatched: 9. The CDR3 runs to 16 residues. The CDR3 DNA reads as TGCAGTGCTAGACCAGGGGGCGCGACTTTTGGAAACACCATATATTTT. It translates to CSARPGGATFGNTIYF.

In its sample, this clonotype was seen a few times. V is TRBV7-8 and J is TRBJ2-7, with D possibly being TRBD2 (6 bases). This CDR3 has 15 residues. V was shortened by 0 bases and J by 4 bases, with 13 bases between the two germline ends. Germline CDR1 is SGHVS and CDR2 is FQNEAQ. CDR3 sequence (DNA): TGTGCCAGCAGCTTAGCGGGGGGATTGGGGTACGAGCAGTACTTC. As protein: CASSLAGGLGYEQYF. The whole variable domain, filled in from reference TRBV7-8 and TRBJ2-7, reads GAGVSQSPRYKVAKRGQDVALRCDPISGHVSLFWYQQALGQGPEFLTYFQNEAQLDKSGLPSDRFFAERPEGSVSTLKIQRTQQEDSAVYLCASSLAGGLGYEQYFGPGTRLTVT.

This clonotype was observed many times. In nucleotides, the CDR3 is TGCAGTGCTCTACAGGATTATAATTCACCCCTCCACTTT. As protein: CSALQDYNSPLHF. The V gene is TRBV20-1, the J gene TRBJ1-6, with a possible D match to TRBD1 (5 bases). Trimming removed 5 bases from V and 4 bases from J, with 9 bases in between. CDR3 length equals 13 residues. Germline V gene data show CDR1 as DFQATT and CDR2 as SNEGSKA (reference sequence).

There are many counts of this clonotype. This chain joins TRBV5-1 and TRBJ1-6; unclear D gene. The germline V and J ends were trimmed by 1 base and 3 bases, with 14 bases remaining between them. Germline CDR1 is SGHRS and CDR2 is YFSETQ. The CDR3 is 17 amino acids. CDR3 nucleotides: TGCGCCAGCAGCTTGACGGGGAGGGTACACTATAATTCACCCCTCCACTTT. Its protein product is CASSLTGRVHYNSPLHF.

This clonotype has at least ten counts. V gene TRBV12-3 or TRBV12-4 combines with J gene TRBJ1-1; D gene ambiguous. CDR3 size: 17 residues. Deletions cut 2 bases from V and 0 bases from J, with 16 bases between. CDR3 nucleotide sequence: TGTGCCAGCAGTTTAATTTCGGACGGGAACATGAACACTGAAGCTTTCTTT. Protein product: CASSLISDGNMNTEAFF.

This clonotype was recorded many times. The chain is built from TRBV12-3 or TRBV12-4 and TRBJ2-6; 11 bases align to TRBD1. This CDR3 has 18 amino acids. V lost 8 bases and J lost 2; bases outside the gene matches: 11. The CDR3 loop reads CASAFIGQGATGANVLTF. In nucleotides, the CDR3 is TGTGCCAGCGCTTTCATTGGACAGGGGGCCACTGGGGCCAACGTCCTGACTTTC.

V gene TRBV29-1 combines with J gene TRBJ2-3; D is undetermined. The CDR3 consists of 13 residues. Germline V gene data show CDR1 as SQVTM and CDR2 as ANQGSEA. V was clipped by 4 bases and J by 2 bases, with 10 bases between them. CDR3 region: CSVGSLNTDTQYF. The CDR3 DNA follows: TGCAGCGTTGGTTCCCTAAACACAGATACGCAGTATTTT.

This chain uses TRBV20-1 with TRBJ2-1; possibly TRBD1 for D (6 bases). The V and J ends lost 1 base and 3 bases respectively, with 10 bases between them. Germline V gene data show CDR1 as DFQATT and CDR2 as SNEGSKA (reference sequence). The CDR3 is 14 residues long. This CDR3 is CSARGDKFYNEQFF. The CDR3 nucleotides read TGCAGTGCTAGAGGGGACAAGTTCTACAATGAGCAGTTCTTC.

The chain uses TRBV4-1 and TRBJ2-3, with D maybe TRBD2 (5 bases). This CDR3 comprises 12 residues. Looked up from germline, CDR1 is MGHRA and CDR2 is YSYEKL. The ends were cut back, 0 bases at V and 9 bases at J, with 7 bases in the middle. DNA of the CDR3: TGCGCCAGCAGCCAAGATGGGAGCACGCAGTATTTT. Residues: CASSQDGSTQYF.

This rearrangement joins TRBV5-1 to TRBJ1-1; 7 bases align to TRBD1. Germline lookup yields CDR1 SGHRS and CDR2 YFSETQ. This CDR3 has 13 residues. V was pared by 5 bases and J by 4 bases, with 5 bases of the junction left unmatched. The CDR3: CASRQQGSTEAFF. The CDR3 DNA reads TGCGCCAGCAGACAACAGGGGAGCACTGAAGCTTTCTTT.

This clonotype was observed many times. This rearrangement joins TRBV5-4 to TRBJ2-1, with TRBD1 as a possible D gene (5 bases). Germline CDR1 is SGHNT and CDR2 is YYREEE (reference sequence). The CDR3 consists of 14 residues. V was clipped by 1 base and J by 2 bases, with 7 bases between them. The CDR3 is CASSLRGTYNEQFF. The DNA for the CDR3 is TGTGCCAGCAGCTTGAGGGGAACCTACAATGAGCAGTTCTTC.

This sequence joins TRBV12-3 or TRBV12-4 and TRBJ2-1, with D possibly being TRBD1 or TRBD2 (5 bases each). Trimming left V 7 bases short and J 7 bases short, with 11 bases between. The CDR3 is 12 residues long. This chain's CDR3 is CASTLAGNEQFF. The CDR3 DNA sequence: TGTGCCAGCACCCTAGCAGGGAATGAGCAGTTCTTC.

CDR3: CASSEQAPNTGELFF. CDR3 coding DNA: TGTGCCAGCAGCGAACAGGCTCCGAACACCGGGGAGCTGTTTTTT. V gene TRBV13 combines with J gene TRBJ2-2; TRBD1 might be the D (5 bases). V was shortened by 5 bases and J by 0 bases, with 10 bases between the two germline ends. The CDR3 extends over 15 amino acids. CDR1 is PRHDT, CDR2 FYEKMQ, per germline (reference sequence).

This clonotype was seen once. A much more abundant neighbour one base away suggests this may be a read error. V usage is TRBV27 and J usage is TRBJ1-2, with D maybe TRBD1 (5 bases). The CDR3 covers 16 residues. Per the germline V gene, CDR1 is MNHEY and CDR2 is SMNVEV (reference sequence). In nucleotides, the CDR3 is TGTACCAGCAGTTTTGGGAACCCCCAGGGCGACTATGGCTACACCTTC. Translation gives CTSSFGNPQGDYGYTF.